The 8 T cell receptor beta chains below were found in one sample sequenced in a study of type 1 and type 2 diabetes patients. PCR was run on genomic DNA. A primer set of 30 forward and 13 reverse primers amplified the CDR3. TCRdb reprocessed the multiplex PCR reads via MiXCR and lists one record per CDR3 protein. Among some 250,000 distinct CDR3 sequences listed, 40% to 50% were seen once. The sample comprised peripheral blood mononuclear cells (PBMCs). Receptor source: a man aged 18 to 29 with type 2 diabetes.

The V call is TRBV19, the J call TRBJ1-5; TRBD1 might be the D (5 bases). From germline, CDR1 is LNHDA and CDR2 SQIVND (reference sequence). The germline V and J ends were trimmed by 8 bases and 9 bases, with 14 bases remaining between them. This CDR3 region has 12 residues. The DNA for the CDR3 is TGTGCCAGTGGGGCGGGCCTGGGGCCCCAGCATTTT. This gives the protein CASGAGLGPQHF.

V usage is TRBV2 and J usage is TRBJ1-6; the D gene is possibly TRBD1 (6 bases). The germline V gene encodes CDR1 SNHLY and CDR2 FYNNEI. This CDR3 has 13 amino acids. V dropped 6 bases and J dropped 6 bases, with 9 bases sitting between them. This CDR3 reads CASRRQANSPLHF. The CDR3 region has the DNA TGTGCCAGCAGACGACAGGCTAATTCACCCCTCCACTTT.

This clonotype has a single count. This rearrangement joins TRBV5-1 to TRBJ2-5; TRBD2 agrees at 10 bases. Germline trimming cut 0 bases from V and 5 bases from J; bases unmatched to any gene: 13. CDR3 length: 18 residues. Germline V gene data show CDR1 as SGHRS and CDR2 as YFSETQ. The DNA for the CDR3 is TGCGCCAGCAGCTTGGTAGCGGGGGGCCCCGGGGTCCGTGAGACCCAGTACTTC. Amino acid sequence: CASSLVAGGPGVRETQYF.

The chain couples TRBV13 to TRBJ2-2; D is perhaps TRBD1 or TRBD2 (6 bases each). Trimming pared 1 base from V and 5 bases from J, leaving 14 bases between. CDR1 is PRHDT and CDR2 is FYEKMQ in the germline V gene (reference sequence). CDR3 length: 16 residues. The CDR3 is CASSLERGAGTGELFF. In nucleotides, the CDR3 is TGTGCCAGCAGCTTAGAGAGGGGGGCCGGGACCGGGGAGCTGTTTTTT.

The rearrangement uses TRBV7-8 and TRBJ2-2; 12 bases map to TRBD2. The germline gives CDR1 SGHVS, CDR2 FQNEAQ. After removal of 7 bases from V and 6 bases from J, the junction contained 12 bases not matched to a gene. The CDR3 contains 17 residues. The CDR3 bases are TGTGCCAGCATCCCAAGAACGGCTAGCGGGAGGGCCGGGGAGCTGTTTTTT. The encoded protein is CASIPRTASGRAGELFF.

This clonotype was seen a handful of times. The genes are TRBV20-1 and TRBJ1-1; no definite D call. Germline CDR1 DFQATT, CDR2 SNEGSKA (reference sequence). This CDR3 spans 11 amino acids. The CDR3 nucleotides read TGCGGCGCGAACGGGAACACTGAAGCTTTCTTT. Its translation: CGANGNTEAFF.

This clonotype was seen only a few times. CDR3 nucleotide sequence: TGTGCCAGTAGCGGGTCGTCAGGGGCGTACTTC. This encodes CASSGSSGAYF. The chain is built from TRBV19 and TRBJ2-7, with D tentatively TRBD1 (6 bases). Germline V gene data show CDR1 as LNHDA and CDR2 as SQIVND (reference sequence). The CDR3 is 11 amino acids. With 6 bases removed from V and 12 bases from J, the gap between germline ends came to 15 bases.

This clonotype was detected a few times. This chain links TRBV5-1 with TRBJ2-7, with D perhaps TRBD2 (5 bases). The CDR3 is made up of 14 amino acids. Germline assignment: CDR1 SGHRS and CDR2 YFSETQ. Deletions cut 2 bases from V and 1 base from J, with 10 bases between. CDR3 DNA: TGCGCCAGCAGCTTACGGGGTCCGTCCTACGAGCAGTACTTC. Translation gives CASSLRGPSYEQYF.